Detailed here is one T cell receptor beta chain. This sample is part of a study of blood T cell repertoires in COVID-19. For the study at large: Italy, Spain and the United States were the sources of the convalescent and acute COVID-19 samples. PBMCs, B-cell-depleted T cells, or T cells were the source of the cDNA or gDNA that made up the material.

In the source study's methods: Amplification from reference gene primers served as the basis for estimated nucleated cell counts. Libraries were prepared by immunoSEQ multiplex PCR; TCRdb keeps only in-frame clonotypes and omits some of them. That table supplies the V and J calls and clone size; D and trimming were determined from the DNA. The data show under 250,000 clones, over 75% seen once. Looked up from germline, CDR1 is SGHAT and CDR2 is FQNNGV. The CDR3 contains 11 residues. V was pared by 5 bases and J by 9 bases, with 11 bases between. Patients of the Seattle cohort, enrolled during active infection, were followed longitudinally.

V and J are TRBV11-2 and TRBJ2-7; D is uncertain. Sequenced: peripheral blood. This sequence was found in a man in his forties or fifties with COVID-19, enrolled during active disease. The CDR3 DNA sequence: TGTGCCAGCAGCCAATACACCGCGCAGTACTTC. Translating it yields CASSQYTAQYF.